Listed below are T cell receptor beta chains from one sample, sequenced in a study of beta chain features in type 1 diabetes. TCRdb's copy holds only in-frame clones and misses some; the assay was immunoSEQ multiplex PCR. The table lists hundreds of thousands of clones, about 15% of them singletons. The sequencing input was naive CD4+ T cells from blood. Source of these receptors: a man between 25 and 39 years old in good health. Both conserved end residues are part of each CDR3. A D gene is named only where the DNA matches it firmly. Not every row has a clone size; where given, it reads once, few, many or a size class.

abundance	j_gene	v_gene	d_gene	CDR3nt	CDR3aa
-	TRBJ1-1	TRBV5-1	TRBD1	TGCGCCAGCAGCCAGGCGAGGGGGCCGGCTGAAGCTTTCTTT	CASSQARGPAEAFF
few	TRBJ2-1	TRBV20-1	-	TGCAGTGTCGGGGGAAATGAGCAGTTCTTC	CSVGGNEQFF
few	TRBJ1-1	TRBV7-9	-	TGTGCCAGCACCTTGGAGGGGGAAGCTTTCTTT	CASTLEGEAFF
-	TRBJ2-1	TRBV6-1	-	TGTGCCAGCAGTGAATTAATAGGGCGGTACAATGAGCAGTTCTTC	CASSELIGRYNEQFF
-	TRBJ2-5	TRBV9	-	TGTGCCAGCAGCGTCCTTCTCGGACCCCAGGAGACCCAGTACTTC	CASSVLLGPQETQYF
few	TRBJ2-5	TRBV2	TRBD2	TGTGCCAGCAGCCCAGCGGGGAGAGAGACCCAGTACTTC	CASSPAGRETQYF
few	TRBJ1-1	TRBV30	-	TGTGCCTGGATAGTGATGAACACTGAAGCTTTCTTT	CAWIVMNTEAFF
few	TRBJ1-2	TRBV2	-	TGTGCCAGCAGTGAAAGGGCTCACTATGGCTACACCTTC	CASSERAHYGYTF
few	TRBJ1-1	TRBV9	-	TGTGCCAGCAGCGTAGGCGTCTCATCGGGGGCTTTCTTT	CASSVGVSSGAFF
few	TRBJ2-3	TRBV29-1	TRBD2	TGCAGCGTTGGGCTAGCGGGGGGTAGCACAGATACGCAGTATTTT	CSVGLAGGSTDTQYF
-	TRBJ2-3	TRBV30	TRBD2	TGTGCCTGGAGTGGGGGACTAGCTCTATCAGATACGCAGTATTTT	CAWSGGLALSDTQYF